This T cell receptor (beta chain) came from a study of blood T cells in healthy people across ages. This CDR3 is built from 14 residues. Germline V gene sequence: CDR1 DFQATT, CDR2 SNEGSKA (reference sequence). J was trimmed by 2 bases and V by 4 bases; bases with no gene match: 6. A J-beta primer mix and a sample-barcoded 5' primer were used in a second PCR of about 6 to 12 cycles. TCRdb used MiXCR to reprocess the 5' RACE reads, holding one entry per CDR3 protein. The table has around 620,000 distinct CDR3 sequences, about 25% seen once. Approximately 9.1 milliliters was the volume of peripheral blood drawn from each donor.

The sequenced sample was blood. This chain uses TRBV20-1 with TRBJ2-3, with TRBD2 matching 7 bases. This TCR was recovered from a woman aged 70-85 years in good health. The CDR3 spells CSATSGGATDTQYF. CDR3 coding DNA: TGCAGTGCTACTAGCGGAGGAGCCACAGATACGCAGTATTTT.